The rows below give T cell receptor beta chains drawn from one sample of a study of T cell responses to AZD1222 COVID-19 vaccine. Profiling relied on immunoSEQ multiplex PCR, and the TCRdb table lists in-frame clones only, not all of them. The table has approximately 140,000 clones, approximately 90% seen once. Sequenced here: peripheral blood, sampled on day 0 of AZD1222 vaccination. These receptors were collected from an adult in good health. Both conserved end residues are part of each CDR3. Each record gives: V gene, D gene, clone size, J gene, CDR3 DNA, CDR3 protein. The D gene is left open where the match is weak. Not all rows give a size; the values are once, few, many and, for expanded clones, a class.

v_gene: TRBV19; d_gene: NA; abundance: NA; j_gene: TRBJ2-2; CDR3nt: TGTGCCAGTAGTGGTCAGGCGAACACCGGGGAGCTGTTTTTT; CDR3aa: CASSGQANTGELFF
v_gene: TRBV4-3; d_gene: TRBD2; abundance: NA; j_gene: TRBJ2-4; CDR3nt: TGCGCCAGCAGCCGCGGAGGAGTAGCGGGAGTCAAAAACATTCAGTACTTC; CDR3aa: CASSRGGVAGVKNIQYF
v_gene: TRBV30; d_gene: NA; abundance: NA; j_gene: TRBJ1-2; CDR3nt: TGTGCCTGGTGGCGGGGCAGGGGAATCTATGGCTACACCTTC; CDR3aa: CAWWRGRGIYGYTF
v_gene: TRBV5-4; d_gene: NA; abundance: NA; j_gene: TRBJ1-2; CDR3nt: TGTGCCAGCAGCTTGCGTTCCCCGGACACCTCGATCTTTAACACCTTC; CDR3aa: CASSLRSPDTSIFNTF
v_gene: TRBV4-2; d_gene: NA; abundance: NA; j_gene: TRBJ2-3; CDR3nt: TGTGCCAGCAGCTATAGCGGTAACACAGATACGCAGTATTTT; CDR3aa: CASSYSGNTDTQYF
v_gene: TRBV3-1/TRBV3-2; d_gene: NA; abundance: NA; j_gene: TRBJ1-1; CDR3nt: TGTGCCAGCAGGGCCGGGGGGACGAACACTGAAGCTTTCTTT; CDR3aa: CASRAGGTNTEAFF
v_gene: TRBV6-2/TRBV6-3; d_gene: NA; abundance: NA; j_gene: TRBJ2-7; CDR3nt: TGTGCCAGCAGTTACGTTAAGGGGGGAGAGCAGTACTTC; CDR3aa: CASSYVKGGEQYF
v_gene: TRBV27; d_gene: NA; abundance: NA; j_gene: TRBJ2-7; CDR3nt: TGTGCCAGCCCCCGCCGTACAGCCTTCTACGAGCAGTACTTC; CDR3aa: CASPRRTAFYEQYF
v_gene: TRBV7-2; d_gene: TRBD1; abundance: NA; j_gene: TRBJ1-5; CDR3nt: TGTGCCAGCAGCCGGGACAGGAGCAATCAGCCCCAGCATTTT; CDR3aa: CASSRDRSNQPQHF
v_gene: TRBV7-9; d_gene: NA; abundance: NA; j_gene: TRBJ1-5; CDR3nt: TGTGCCAGCAGCTTAGCGGGAGACCTGAATCAGCCCCAGCATTTT; CDR3aa: CASSLAGDLNQPQHF
v_gene: TRBV29-1; d_gene: TRBD1; abundance: NA; j_gene: TRBJ1-5; CDR3nt: TGCAGCGTTGGGACAGGGGGCAATCAGCCCCAGCATTTT; CDR3aa: CSVGTGGNQPQHF
v_gene: TRBV7-9; d_gene: NA; abundance: NA; j_gene: TRBJ1-3; CDR3nt: TGTGCCAGCAGCTCGAGTCTGGGGTCTGGAAACACCATATATTTT; CDR3aa: CASSSSLGSGNTIYF
v_gene: TRBV24-1; d_gene: TRBD2; abundance: few; j_gene: TRBJ2-1; CDR3nt: TGTGCCACCAGTGATTTAAAACCCGGGGAGGGGAGGAATGAGCAGTTCTTC; CDR3aa: CATSDLKPGEGRNEQFF
v_gene: TRBV2; d_gene: NA; abundance: NA; j_gene: TRBJ2-7; CDR3nt: TGTGCCAGCAGACACATAGTGCCCGAGCAGTACTTC; CDR3aa: CASRHIVPEQYF
v_gene: TRBV28; d_gene: TRBD1; abundance: NA; j_gene: TRBJ2-7; CDR3nt: TGTGCCAGCAACCGGGGGACAGGGTCCTACGAGCAGTACTTC; CDR3aa: CASNRGTGSYEQYF
v_gene: TRBV12-3/TRBV12-4; d_gene: NA; abundance: NA; j_gene: TRBJ1-1; CDR3nt: TGTGCCAGCAGTTTAAGGTTGAACACTGAAGCTTTCTTT; CDR3aa: CASSLRLNTEAFF
v_gene: TRBV11-2; d_gene: TRBD2; abundance: NA; j_gene: TRBJ2-1; CDR3nt: TGTGCCAGCAGCTTAGAACTAGCGGGAGCATGGGAGCAGTTCTTC; CDR3aa: CASSLELAGAWEQFF
v_gene: TRBV7-2; d_gene: NA; abundance: few; j_gene: TRBJ2-7; CDR3nt: TGTGCCAGCAGCTTTGATCCGATCTCCTACGAGCAGTACTTC; CDR3aa: CASSFDPISYEQYF
v_gene: TRBV11-2; d_gene: NA; abundance: NA; j_gene: TRBJ1-1; CDR3nt: TGTGCCAGCAGCTTATCGGGTAGGAGGACTGAAGCTTTCTTT; CDR3aa: CASSLSGRRTEAFF
v_gene: TRBV18; d_gene: NA; abundance: NA; j_gene: TRBJ2-7; CDR3nt: TGTGCCAGCTCCCCGCTTGTGGGGAATTCCCCGCACCCTTACGAGCAGTACTTC; CDR3aa: CASSPLVGNSPHPYEQYF
v_gene: TRBV5-1; d_gene: NA; abundance: NA; j_gene: TRBJ2-7; CDR3nt: TGCGCCAGCAGCCCATATTTGCCCGGGGACCCCCCACGGCTAGATTACGAGCAGTACTTC; CDR3aa: CASSPYLPGDPPRLDYEQYF
v_gene: TRBV4-1; d_gene: NA; abundance: once; j_gene: TRBJ1-5; CDR3nt: TGCGCCAGCAGCCAAGGTACAGACAGCAATCAGCCCCAGCATTTT; CDR3aa: CASSQGTDSNQPQHF
v_gene: TRBV27; d_gene: TRBD2; abundance: once; j_gene: TRBJ2-7; CDR3nt: TGTGCCAGCAGCCTGGGACTAGCGGGAGAGCAGTACTTC; CDR3aa: CASSLGLAGEQYF
v_gene: TRBV4-1; d_gene: NA; abundance: once; j_gene: TRBJ2-7; CDR3nt: TGCGCCAGCAGCCAAGCTTCGGCCAGCAGCTACGAGCAGTACTTC; CDR3aa: CASSQASASSYEQYF
v_gene: TRBV28; d_gene: NA; abundance: NA; j_gene: TRBJ2-6; CDR3nt: TGTGCCAGCAGCACTGGGGCCAACGTCCTGACTTTC; CDR3aa: CASSTGANVLTF
v_gene: TRBV19; d_gene: NA; abundance: NA; j_gene: TRBJ2-7; CDR3nt: TGTGCCAGTAGTATCGGTGGGAGGAGCTCCTACGAGCAGTACTTC; CDR3aa: CASSIGGRSSYEQYF
v_gene: TRBV19; d_gene: TRBD1; abundance: NA; j_gene: TRBJ1-1; CDR3nt: TGTGCCAGTAGGTACACAGGGGCTAACACTGAAGCTTTCTTT; CDR3aa: CASRYTGANTEAFF
v_gene: TRBV2; d_gene: NA; abundance: NA; j_gene: TRBJ1-1; CDR3nt: TGTGCCAGTAGCCGGGACTCGGGCGTTGAAGCTTTCTTT; CDR3aa: CASSRDSGVEAFF
v_gene: TRBV28; d_gene: NA; abundance: NA; j_gene: TRBJ2-5; CDR3nt: TGTGCCAGCAGGGTTCCAGGGCCTAAAGAGACCCAGTACTTC; CDR3aa: CASRVPGPKETQYF
v_gene: TRBV10-2; d_gene: TRBD2; abundance: NA; j_gene: TRBJ2-1; CDR3nt: TGCGCCAGCAGTGATTCCTTGGGACTACAGACCTACAATGAGCAGTTCTTC; CDR3aa: CASSDSLGLQTYNEQFF
v_gene: TRBV19; d_gene: NA; abundance: NA; j_gene: TRBJ1-3; CDR3nt: TGTGCCAGTAGTAATGCCCGAAACACCATATATTTT; CDR3aa: CASSNARNTIYF
v_gene: TRBV11-3; d_gene: TRBD2; abundance: NA; j_gene: TRBJ2-7; CDR3nt: TGTGCCAGCAGCTTCCGAGCGGGAGGGACCTACGAGCAGTACTTC; CDR3aa: CASSFRAGGTYEQYF
v_gene: TRBV24-1; d_gene: NA; abundance: once; j_gene: TRBJ1-2; CDR3nt: TGTGCCACCAGTGATCCGACAGTGAACTATGGCTACACCTTC; CDR3aa: CATSDPTVNYGYTF